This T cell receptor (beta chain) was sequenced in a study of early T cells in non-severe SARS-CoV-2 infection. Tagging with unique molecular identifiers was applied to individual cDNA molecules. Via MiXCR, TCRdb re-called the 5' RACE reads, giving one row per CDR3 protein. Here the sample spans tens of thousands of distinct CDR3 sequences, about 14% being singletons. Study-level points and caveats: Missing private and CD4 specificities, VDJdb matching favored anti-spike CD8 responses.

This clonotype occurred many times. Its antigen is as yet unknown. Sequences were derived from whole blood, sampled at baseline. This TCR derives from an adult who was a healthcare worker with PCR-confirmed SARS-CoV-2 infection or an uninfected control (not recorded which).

The CDR3 spells CAYRDSNLDFYNEQFF. As DNA, the CDR3 is TGTGCCTACCGGGACAGCAACCTCGACTTCTACAATGAGCAGTTCTTC. The chain links TRBV30 to TRBJ2-1, with 7 positions matching TRBD1. Trimming removed 7 bases from V and 3 bases from J; junction bases left unmatched: 15. The germline V gene encodes CDR1 GTSNPN and CDR2 SVGIG (reference sequence). The CDR3 runs 16 residues.